This is a list of T cell receptor beta chains from one sample in a study of beta chain features in type 1 diabetes. The assay was immunoSEQ multiplex PCR, and TCRdb's table has in-frame clones only and misses some. The sample carries 130,000 to 150,000 clones, 10% recorded once. The sample was naive CD4+ T cells from blood. The receptors here all came from a man younger than 30 in good health. The CDR3 runs from the conserved cysteine through the conserved F or W. Fields, in order: J gene, V gene, CDR3 protein.

J: TRBJ2-5
V: TRBV7-9
CDR3: CASSSNWDSQETQYF

J: .
V: TRBV6-5
CDR3: CASSYGDRTYEQYF

J: TRBJ2-3
V: TRBV7-2
CDR3: CASSFQGSTDTQYF

J: TRBJ2-6
V: TRBV7-9
CDR3: CASSLGPGTGANVLTF

J: TRBJ2-5
V: TRBV18
CDR3: CASSIRQQETQYF

J: TRBJ2-1
V: TRBV5-4
CDR3: CASSRTSGGARLDEQFF

J: TRBJ1-5
V: TRBV4-3
CDR3: CASSQDVQAQWQPQHF

J: TRBJ2-1
V: TRBV30
CDR3: CALGQGASSVDNEQFF

J: TRBJ2-3
V: TRBV27
CDR3: CASSFVSGTDTQYF

J: TRBJ2-1
V: TRBV9
CDR3: CASSISGAYNEQFF

J: TRBJ1-3
V: TRBV28
CDR3: CASSSTATGNTIYF

J: TRBJ2-7
V: TRBV9
CDR3: CASSKRVAGTAYEQYF

J: TRBJ2-2
V: TRBV19
CDR3: CASRTGDGTGELFF

J: TRBJ2-1
V: TRBV2
CDR3: CASVTGTAYNEQFF

J: TRBJ2-7
V: TRBV7-2
CDR3: CASSLNGGGYEQYF

J: TRBJ2-7
V: TRBV5-6
CDR3: CASSVGLAGSYEQYF

J: TRBJ2-2
V: TRBV5-5
CDR3: CASSFGTGELFF

J: TRBJ2-1
V: TRBV11-2
CDR3: CASSLVLGDNEQFF

J: TRBJ2-7
V: TRBV5-1
CDR3: CASSLGTRNYEQYF

J: TRBJ1-4
V: TRBV9
CDR3: CASSVSGPATNEKLFF

J: TRBJ1-6
V: TRBV19
CDR3: CASSTIDRESPLHF

J: TRBJ1-5
V: TRBV18
CDR3: CASGLDSDQPQHF

J: TRBJ1-2
V: TRBV7-2
CDR3: CASSPAGYGYTF

J: TRBJ2-5
V: TRBV6-5
CDR3: CASSRDEKTQYF

J: TRBJ2-4
V: TRBV4-2
CDR3: CASSQDPSIQYF

J: TRBJ2-2
V: TRBV5-4
CDR3: CASGQTVGVNTGELFF

J: TRBJ2-2
V: TRBV5-1
CDR3: CASSRGQRNTGELFF

J: TRBJ1-1
V: TRBV7-2
CDR3: CASSTPDRVAGFF

J: TRBJ2-3
V: TRBV7-3
CDR3: CASSFAGQGAGDTQYF

J: TRBJ2-7
V: TRBV5-6
CDR3: CASSGGQGLGQYF

J: TRBJ1-6
V: TRBV30
CDR3: CAWSVARQSYNSPLHF

J: TRBJ2-2
V: TRBV19
CDR3: CASSPRSLGTGELFF

J: TRBJ2-3
V: TRBV11-2
CDR3: CASSLGQLAADTQYF

J: TRBJ1-2
V: TRBV7-9
CDR3: CASSLTEAGRLSF

J: TRBJ2-7
V: TRBV5-1
CDR3: CASSLAVSSPHEQYF

J: TRBJ1-2
V: TRBV28
CDR3: CASSPPPQGAYGYTF

J: TRBJ2-1
V: TRBV19
CDR3: CASSQGLGGNEQFF

J: TRBJ2-1
V: TRBV6-1
CDR3: CASSVTGTRASNEQFF

J: TRBJ2-7
V: TRBV21-1
CDR3: CASSKGQGPYEQYF